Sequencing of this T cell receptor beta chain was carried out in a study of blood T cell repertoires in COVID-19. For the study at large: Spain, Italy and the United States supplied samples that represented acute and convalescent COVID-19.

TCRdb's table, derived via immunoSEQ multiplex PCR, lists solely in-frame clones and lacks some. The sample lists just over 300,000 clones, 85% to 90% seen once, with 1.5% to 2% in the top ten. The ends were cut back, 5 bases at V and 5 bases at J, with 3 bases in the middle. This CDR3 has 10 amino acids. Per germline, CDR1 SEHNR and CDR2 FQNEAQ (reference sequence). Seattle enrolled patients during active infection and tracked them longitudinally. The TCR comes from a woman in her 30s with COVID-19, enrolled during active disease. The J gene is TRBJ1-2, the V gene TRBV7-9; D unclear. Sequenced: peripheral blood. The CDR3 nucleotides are TGTGCCAGCAGCCAGTATGGCTACACCTTC. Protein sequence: CASSQYGYTF.